This T cell receptor beta chain is from a study of T-cell memory formation after mild COVID-19. In TCRdb, the 5' RACE reads were re-called with MiXCR into one record per CDR3 protein. The table records around 500,000 distinct CDR3 sequences, approximately 18% of them present only once. The CDR3 totals 12 residues. Trimming took off 2 bases at V and 8 bases at J, with 9 bases between the two ends. The germline V gene encodes CDR1 SEHNR and CDR2 FQNEAQ (reference sequence). This clonotype turned up a few times. The sequenced material came from PBMCs or a T cell subset sorted from them (not recorded which). This TCR came from an adult woman who had mild COVID-19 (a few samples of this study predate the infection). Cell type and time point are not known. The rearrangement uses TRBV7-9 and TRBJ1-2; D possibly corresponds to TRBD1 (6 bases). The CDR3 region is CASSLTGKGYTF. As DNA, the CDR3 is TGTGCCAGCAGCTTAACAGGGAAGGGCTACACCTTC. Full variable domain (rest looked up from reference TRBV7-9 and TRBJ1-2): DTGVSQNPRHKITKRGQNVTFRCDPISEHNRLYWYRQTLGQGPEFLTYFQNEAQLEKSRLLSDRFSAERPKGSFSTLEIQRTEQGDSAMYLCASSLTGKGYTFGSGTRLTVV.